The entry below describes one T cell receptor (beta chain). What it binds is unknown. Researchers barred patients who had uncontrolled infection, other autoimmune disease, pregnancy or lactation. This CDR3 contains 14 residues. Deletions cut 7 bases from V and 0 bases from J, with 13 bases between. The germline CDR1 and CDR2 sequences are LGHNT and FRNRAP. TCR beta CDR3 regions were amplified from RNA. The primer set for the first-round RT-PCR of the TCR CDR3 was HTBI. TCRdb called the multiplex PCR reads again in MiXCR, with one record for every CDR3 protein. The data hold 450,000 to 650,000 distinct CDR3 sequences, with around 20% observed a single time. These data come from a study of T cells in Graves' hyperthyroidism and ophthalmopathy. Study findings and constraints: Blood also carried most thyroid clonotypes expanded above 0.001.

The sequence derives from a man between 18 and 29 years old with Graves' hyperthyroidism. The rearrangement joins TRBV12-5 to TRBJ2-7; perhaps TRBD1 as D (6 bases). The specimen was blood. The CDR3 loop reads CASAYTGYSYEQYF. The CDR3 DNA follows: TGTGCTAGTGCCTACACAGGGTACTCCTACGAGCAGTACTTC.